The rows below give T cell receptor beta chains drawn from one sample of a study of T cell responses to AZD1222 COVID-19 vaccine. The data were produced by immunoSEQ multiplex PCR, yet TCRdb's version contains in-frame clones alone and is incomplete. The profile shows approximately 130,000 clones, roughly 93% of them singletons. Sequencing was performed on peripheral blood, taken on day 0 of AZD1222 vaccination. The source of these receptors is an adult in good health. CDR3s include the opening cysteine and the closing phenylalanine or tryptophan. A D gene is named only where the DNA matches it firmly. Size is omitted from some rows. Given values are once, few, many or a class for expanded clones.

cdr3_nt	cdr3_aa	v_call	d_call	j_call	clone_size
TGTGCCAGCAGCTTAGCGCAACGTGGTGCCGTCACAGATACGCAGTATTTT	CASSLAQRGAVTDTQYF	TRBV11-1	-	TRBJ2-3	-
TGTGCCAGCAGCGTAGACCAGGGGAACCACGAGCAGTACTTC	CASSVDQGNHEQYF	TRBV9	-	TRBJ2-7	-
TGTGCCAGCAGCCAAGCCGGGGAGATCGGGGAGCTGTTTTTT	CASSQAGEIGELFF	TRBV3-1/TRBV3-2	-	TRBJ2-2	-
TGTGCCAGCAGCCTACAGGAGGTCGCTGAAGCTTTCTTT	CASSLQEVAEAFF	TRBV14	-	TRBJ1-1	-
TGCGCCAGCAGTCAAATTCCCTCCAGGGGCAGAGACTATAATTCACCCCTCCACTTT	CASSQIPSRGRDYNSPLHF	TRBV23-1	-	TRBJ1-6	once
TGTGCCAGTAGCTTGGACAGGTCACGGGACACTGAAGCTTTCTTT	CASSLDRSRDTEAFF	TRBV19	TRBD1	TRBJ1-1	-
TGTGCCACCAGTGTCGGAAATCAGCCCCAGCATTTT	CATSVGNQPQHF	TRBV24-1	-	TRBJ1-5	-
TGTGCCAGCAGTGGCCCCCGGACTAGCGGGAGTGGAGAGCAGTTCTTC	CASSGPRTSGSGEQFF	TRBV6-1	TRBD2	TRBJ2-1	-
TGTGCCACCAGCAGAGATACTAGCGGTAGCACAGATACGCAGTATTTT	CATSRDTSGSTDTQYF	TRBV15	TRBD2	TRBJ2-3	-
TGTGCCAGCAGCTTGGACGTTAGCAGGGACACTGAAGCTTTCTTT	CASSLDVSRDTEAFF	TRBV5-4	-	TRBJ1-1	-
TGTGCCAGCAGTTACTTCCCGGACTTTATATCGAACAATGAGCAGTTCTTC	CASSYFPDFISNNEQFF	TRBV6-2/TRBV6-3	-	TRBJ2-1	-
TGTGCCAGCAGTTTATACCCTTTGGACAGAACTGAAGCTTTCTTT	CASSLYPLDRTEAFF	TRBV27	-	TRBJ1-1	-
TGCAGCGTTGCCGGGACTAGCGCCACAGATACGCAGTATTTT	CSVAGTSATDTQYF	TRBV29-1	TRBD2	TRBJ2-3	once
TGTGCCAGCAGAGGGACTAGCGACAATGAGCAGTTCTTC	CASRGTSDNEQFF	TRBV28	TRBD2	TRBJ2-1	-
TGTGCCAGCAGCCAAGGAGGCACCGTAATCACCGGGGAGCTGTTTTTT	CASSQGGTVITGELFF	TRBV14	-	TRBJ2-2	-
TGTGCCACCAGTGACCGACTAGCGGGAAGCTACAATGAGCAGTTCTTC	CATSDRLAGSYNEQFF	TRBV24-1	TRBD2	TRBJ2-1	-
TGTGCCAGCTCGGACCTTAGCTCTGGGGCCAACGTCCTGACTTTC	CASSDLSSGANVLTF	TRBV28	-	TRBJ2-6	-
TGTGCCAGCAGTTACCATCTGGCTACTGAAGCTTTCTTT	CASSYHLATEAFF	TRBV6-5	-	TRBJ1-1	once
TGTGCCAGCAGTTTCACAAGCTTTACTAACTATGGCTACACCTTC	CASSFTSFTNYGYTF	TRBV27	-	TRBJ1-2	-
TGTGCCAGCAGCACCTCAGGGGGGCGAGAGACCCAGTACTTC	CASSTSGGRETQYF	TRBV7-2	-	TRBJ2-5	-
TGTGCCAGTACCTCGACAACATACACTGAAGCTTTCTTT	CASTSTTYTEAFF	TRBV19	-	TRBJ1-1	once
TGTGCCAGTAGTACCCAGGGCGGGATAGATGAGCAGTTCTTC	CASSTQGGIDEQFF	TRBV19	-	TRBJ2-1	-
TGTGCCAGCAGTTTCCAGAGAGCTCAGGGGGGTGGGTCCTACGAGCAGTACTTC	CASSFQRAQGGGSYEQYF	TRBV27	-	TRBJ2-7	-